This T cell receptor (beta chain) was captured in a study of blood T cell repertoires in COVID-19. As for the study in general: The study drew acute and convalescent COVID-19 samples from the United States, Italy and Spain. Sample material is recorded as cDNA or gDNA derived from T cells, B-cell-depleted T cells, or PBMCs.

Assay: immunoSEQ multiplex PCR; the TCRdb copy retains only in-frame clones and omits some. The table lists approximately 250,000 clones, about 87% of them singletons. The length of the CDR3 is 14 residues. In germline, CDR1 is DFQATT, CDR2 SNEGSKA (reference sequence). Trimming left V 3 bases short and J 0 bases short, with 9 bases between. Sequences were obtained from PBMCs or T cells enriched from blood (not recorded which). This chain uses TRBV20-1 with TRBJ2-1; D is unresolved. This receptor was obtained from a woman aged 40 to 55 with acute COVID-19. The CDR3 reads CSASRESSYNEQFF. The CDR3 bases are TGCAGTGCTAGTCGTGAGAGCTCCTACAATGAGCAGTTCTTC.